Presented here are 5 T cell receptor beta chains from one specimen sequenced in a study of T cells in Graves' hyperthyroidism and ophthalmopathy. Amplification targeted TCR beta CDR3 regions from RNA transcripts. The HTBI primer set served for first-round RT-PCR of the TCR CDR3. TCRdb passed the multiplex PCR reads through MiXCR, listing each CDR3 protein once. This sample has more than 450,000 distinct CDR3 sequences, with 14% found just once. The sequenced sample was blood. The origin of the receptors is a woman aged 40 to 55 with Graves' hyperthyroidism.

This clonotype was seen ten or more times. The chain links TRBV28 to TRBJ2-1, with 11 bases fitting TRBD2. CDR1 and CDR2 from the germline V gene are MDHEN and SYDVKM. J was trimmed by 2 bases and V by 6 bases; bases with no gene match: 9. This CDR3 region has 17 residues. The CDR3 DNA sequence: TGTGCCAGCAGGCCCGGGACTAGCGGAAAAGCCTACAATGAGCAGTTCTTC. Encoded protein: CASRPGTSGKAYNEQFF.

This clonotype was counted ten times or more. The J gene is TRBJ2-2, the V gene TRBV12-3 or TRBV12-4; D is ambiguous. The CDR3 contains 16 residues. The V and J ends lost 0 bases and 5 bases respectively, with 13 bases between them. The CDR3, as DNA: TGTGCCAGCAGTTTAGCTGTAGTCGGTCGGACCGGGGAGCTGTTTTTT. It specifies CASSLAVVGRTGELFF.

This clonotype has a handful of counts. The V call is TRBV5-1, the J call TRBJ1-6; 7 nucleotides align to TRBD1. J lost 10 bases, V lost 4 bases, and 14 bases had no gene match. Per the germline V gene, CDR1 is SGHRS and CDR2 is YFSETQ. This CDR3 has 16 residues. The CDR3 reads CASSPEQGHSVSPLHF. CDR3 in DNA: TGCGCCAGCAGCCCGGAACAGGGGCATTCGGTATCACCCCTCCACTTT.

V usage is TRBV2 and J usage is TRBJ2-7; 12 bases are shared with TRBD2. Germline CDR1 reads SNHLY; CDR2 reads FYNNEI. Unmatched junction bases numbered 6, after V lost 8 bases and J lost 1 base. There are 15 residues in the CDR3. The CDR3 reads CASVGLAGPSYEQYF. Here the CDR3 DNA reads TGTGCCAGCGTGGGACTAGCGGGCCCGTCCTACGAGCAGTACTTC.

At least ten counts were recorded for this clonotype. V and J are TRBV12-3 or TRBV12-4 and TRBJ1-1; D remains unclear. The CDR3 length is 11 residues. The ends were cut back, 10 bases at V and 7 bases at J, with 13 bases in the middle. CDR3: CAIHRGLEAFF. CDR3 nucleotide sequence: TGTGCCATCCATCGAGGACTTGAAGCTTTCTTT.